Following are 30 T cell receptor beta chains from one sample sequenced in a study of vaccination and CD4 T cells after COVID-19. These receptors' targets are unknown. Treatment meaning: approximately 11-day PBMC culture with coronavirus spike peptide pools or control peptides (ViraFEST assay). The Oncomine TCR Beta short-read assay was applied to DNA of cultured CD4+ T cells. Via MiXCR, TCRdb re-called the PCR reads, giving one row per CDR3 protein. The sample yields around 19,000 distinct CDR3 sequences, 48% seen once. The sample consisted of CD4+ T cells from blood, cultured in vitro. These TCRs come from a human donor who had recovered from COVID-19.

This clonotype was observed a handful of times. The V and J genes are TRBV19 and TRBJ1-1, with a possible D match to TRBD1 (6 bases). V was trimmed by 7 bases and J by 2 bases, leaving 23 bases between them. CDR3 length: 17 residues. Germline V gene lookup returns CDR1 LNHDA and CDR2 SQIVND (reference sequence). The CDR3 region has the DNA TGTGCCAGTAATGGACAGTTGGGGAAGAAGGGAAACACTGAAGCTTTCTTT. Protein product: CASNGQLGKKGNTEAFF.

The V call is TRBV19, the J call TRBJ2-3; D might be TRBD1 or TRBD2, each matching 5 bases. The CDR3 loop spans 13 amino acids. Germline CDR1 LNHDA, CDR2 SQIVND (reference sequence). The V end lost 9 bases, the J end lost 6 bases, and 16 bases lay between the germline ends. CDR3 region: CASRDEQRDTQYF. CDR3 bases: TGTGCCAGCCGGGACGAACAGCGGGATACGCAGTATTTT.

The chain links TRBV19 to TRBJ2-4; unclear D gene. V was pared by 3 bases and J by 10 bases, with 10 bases between. Germline V gene data show CDR1 as LNHDA and CDR2 as SQIVND (reference sequence). This CDR3 is 12 amino acids long. CDR3 nucleotides: TGTGCCAGTAGTATGATTCGCACAATTCAGTACTTC. The encoded protein is CASSMIRTIQYF. Full variable domain (missing parts from reference TRBV19 and TRBJ2-4): DGGITQSPKYLFRKEGQNVTLSCEQNLNHDAMYWYRQDPGQGLRLIYYSQIVNDFQKGDIAEGYSVSREKKESFPLTVTSAQKNPTAFYLCASSMIRTIQYFGAGTRLSVL.

As DNA, the CDR3 is TGTGCCAGCAGCCAAGCCTCGACGCCCGGCACAGATACGCAGTATTTT. It specifies CASSQASTPGTDTQYF. The V call is TRBV4-2, the J call TRBJ2-3; no reliable D call. The CDR3 totals 16 residues. Per germline, CDR1 LGHNA and CDR2 YNFKEQ. The V gene lost 1 base and the J gene lost 1 base, with 12 bases spanning the gap.

The gene calls are TRBV20-1 and TRBJ1-1, with D uncertain. The length of the CDR3 is 15 residues. V dropped 6 bases and J dropped 0 bases, with 17 bases sitting between them. Germline CDR1 is DFQATT and CDR2 is SNEGSKA (reference sequence). CDR3 sequence reads: CSAIVAGLLNTEAFF. The DNA of the CDR3 is TGCAGTGCAATAGTAGCCGGGCTATTGAACACTGAAGCTTTCTTT.

The chain uses TRBV6-2 or TRBV6-3 and TRBJ2-5, with TRBD1 matching 10 bases. J was trimmed by 7 bases and V by 6 bases; bases with no gene match: 8. This CDR3 is 14 amino acids long. Germline CDR1 and CDR2: MNHEY and SVGEGT. CDR3 coding DNA: TGTGCCAGCAGGCCGGGACAGGGGTTTGGGACCCAGTACTTC. Its translation: CASRPGQGFGTQYF.

This clonotype was observed a handful of times. V gene TRBV5-1 combines with J gene TRBJ2-1; D gene uncertain. Per the germline V gene, CDR1 is SGHRS and CDR2 is YFSETQ. V was trimmed by 0 bases and J by 0 bases, leaving 10 bases between them. This CDR3 is 16 amino acids long. CDR3: CASSLAGPSSYNEQFF. The CDR3 nucleotides read TGCGCCAGCAGCTTGGCTGGGCCGTCCTCCTACAATGAGCAGTTCTTC.

This chain uses TRBV6-5 with TRBJ1-4; unclear D gene. V lost 0 bases, J lost 5 bases, and 10 bases lay in between. CDR1 and CDR2 from the germline V gene are MNHEY and SVGAGI. The length of the CDR3 is 15 residues. This chain's CDR3 is CASSYSSINNEKLFF. The CDR3 bases are TGTGCCAGCAGTTACTCGTCAATAAACAATGAAAAACTGTTTTTT.

V is TRBV20-1 and J is TRBJ2-5, with 13 bases aligning to TRBD2. Trimming removed 5 bases from V and 5 bases from J; junction bases left unmatched: 8. Germline CDR1 is DFQATT and CDR2 is SNEGSKA (reference sequence). The CDR3 runs to 15 residues. The CDR3 DNA is TGCAGTGCTCCTAGGACTAGCGGGAGCCGGGAGACCCAGTACTTC. It encodes CSAPRTSGSRETQYF.

This clonotype appeared a few times. The chain recombines TRBV2 with TRBJ2-7; unclear D gene. The CDR3 runs 13 residues. In germline, CDR1 is SNHLY, CDR2 FYNNEI. V lost 7 bases and J lost 4, with 14 bases in between. In DNA form, the CDR3 reads TGTGCCAGCAAAACCAGGTTATTTTACGAGCAGTACTTC. This translates into CASKTRLFYEQYF.

The V gene is TRBV28, the J gene TRBJ1-4; no definite D call. The V gene lost 0 bases and the J gene lost 10 bases, with 9 bases spanning the gap. CDR3 length: 13 amino acids. Germline V CDR1 and CDR2: MDHEN, SYDVKM. DNA for the CDR3: TGTGCCAGCAGTTTATGGCAGGTACGAAAACTGTTTTTT. Translating gives CASSLWQVRKLFF. The whole variable domain, remainder taken from reference TRBV28 and TRBJ1-4, is DVKVTQSSRYLVKRTGEKVFLECVQDMDHENMFWYRQDPGLGLRLIYFSYDVKMKEKGDIPEGYSVSREKKERFSLILESASTNQTSMYLCASSLWQVRKLFFGSGTQLSVL.

The chain has TRBV24-1 and TRBJ2-3; D gene unclear. Germline V gene data show CDR1 as KGHDR and CDR2 as SFDVKD. The length of the CDR3 is 13 residues. Trimming stripped 6 bases from V and 0 bases from J, with 6 bases between. Written as DNA, the CDR3 is TGTGCCACCAGTAAAGACAGCACAGATACGCAGTATTTT. Translation: CATSKDSTDTQYF.

This clonotype appeared a few times. The rearrangement links TRBV24-1 to TRBJ2-3; maybe TRBD2 (6 bases). Germline CDR1 is KGHDR and CDR2 is SFDVKD. This CDR3 is built from 13 residues. The V end lost 4 bases, the J end lost 5 bases, and 9 bases lay between the germline ends. The CDR3 DNA is TGTGCCACCAGTGAGGATAGCGGAGATACGCAGTATTTT. Protein product: CATSEDSGDTQYF.

There are a few counts of this clonotype. V usage is TRBV7-6 and J usage is TRBJ2-2; 9 nucleotides align to TRBD2. This CDR3 has 17 residues. V was pared by 1 base and J by 7 bases, with 10 bases of the junction left unmatched. Germline CDR1 and CDR2: SGHVS and FNYEAQ. CDR3 residues: CASSLVGIAGAFGELFF. Here the CDR3 DNA reads TGTGCCAGCAGCTTAGTGGGTATAGCGGGAGCTTTCGGGGAGCTGTTTTTT. Based on the CDR3 plus reference TRBV7-6 and TRBJ2-2, the full variable domain is GAGVSQSPRYKVTKRGQDVALRCDPISGHVSLYWYRQALGQGPEFLTYFNYEAQQDKSGLPNDRFSAERPEGSISTLTIQRTEQRDSAMYRCASSLVGIAGAFGELFFGEGSRLTVL.

V is TRBV2 and J is TRBJ1-5, with TRBD1 as a possible D gene (5 bases). The CDR3 is 14 residues long. Looked up from germline, CDR1 is SNHLY and CDR2 is FYNNEI. V lost 3 bases and J 4 bases, leaving 10 bases between the germline ends. CDR3 amino acids: CASSDRVGNQPQHF. For the CDR3, the DNA is TGTGCCAGCAGTGACAGGGTTGGGAATCAGCCCCAGCATTTT. Full variable domain (outside the CDR3, taken from reference TRBV2 and TRBJ1-5): EPEVTQTPSHQVTQMGQEVILRCVPISNHLYFYWYRQILGQKVEFLVSFYNNEISEKSEIFDDQFSVERPDGSNFTLKIRSTKLEDSAMYFCASSDRVGNQPQHFGDGTRLSIL.

J is TRBJ2-4 and V is TRBV7-9; D may be TRBD2 (7 bases). V lost 2 bases, J lost 12 bases, and 17 bases lay in between. Germline V gene sequence: CDR1 SEHNR, CDR2 FQNEAQ (reference sequence). The length of the CDR3 is 14 residues. This CDR3 reads CASSLNSQGGSQYF. The CDR3 bases are TGTGCCAGCAGCTTAAACTCACAGGGAGGGAGTCAGTACTTC. The full variable domain, completed using reference TRBV7-9 and TRBJ2-4, is DTGVSQNPRHKITKRGQNVTFRCDPISEHNRLYWYRQTLGQGPEFLTYFQNEAQLEKSRLLSDRFSAERPKGSFSTLEIQRTEQGDSAMYLCASSLNSQGGSQYFGAGTRLSVL.

The chain is built from TRBV7-9 and TRBJ1-1; no firm D call. Between the trimmed V and J ends, which lost 5 bases and 2 bases, there was a span of 12 bases. From germline, CDR1 is SEHNR and CDR2 FQNEAQ (reference sequence). The CDR3 is 14 amino acids. The CDR3 region is CASSGQTTNTEAFF. CDR3 nucleotide sequence: TGTGCCAGCAGCGGCCAGACAACCAACACTGAAGCTTTCTTT.

About this clonotype: Just one base apart from a much larger clone, this may be a read error. The CDR3 does not end in the conserved phenylalanine or tryptophan, so this is likely a read error. The gene calls are TRBV11-2 and TRBJ2-7; D remains unclear. This CDR3 has 15 residues. Deletions cut 2 bases from V and 2 bases from J, with 13 bases between. Germline V gene data show CDR1 as SGHAT and CDR2 as FQNNGV. The DNA of the CDR3 is TGTGCCAGCAGCTTAATGGCCGAAGCCGCCTACGAGCAGTACCTC. This encodes CASSLMAEAAYEQYL.

The chain links TRBV7-3 to TRBJ2-7; possible D gene TRBD1, 6 bases. Germline CDR1 reads SGHTA; CDR2 reads FQGTGA. Trimming cost V 4 bases and J 11 bases, with 18 bases left between them. The CDR3 is 13 residues long. The CDR3 DNA is TGTGCCAGCAGCTCCCAAGACAGGACGAGAAAGTACTTC. As protein: CASSSQDRTRKYF.

This clonotype was observed a single time. The chain carries TRBV18 and TRBJ2-3; D possibly corresponds to TRBD2 (5 bases). CDR1 is KGHSH, CDR2 LQKENI, per germline. The CDR3 sequence is 14 residues long. Trimming removed 3 bases from V and 2 bases from J, with 9 bases in between. This chain's CDR3 is CASSPTGYTDTQYF. CDR3 DNA sequence: TGTGCCAGCTCACCCACGGGGTACACAGATACGCAGTATTTT.

V and J are TRBV24-1 and TRBJ1-2, with D possibly TRBD1 on 5 matching bases. V lost 5 bases, J lost 6 bases, and 12 bases lay in between. The CDR3 is made up of 13 amino acids. Germline CDR1 reads KGHDR; CDR2 reads SFDVKD. DNA of the CDR3: TGTGCCACCAGTGGGGGCGGCGGCGATGGCTACACCTTC. The encoded protein is CATSGGGGDGYTF.

The genes are TRBV19 and TRBJ2-5, with 9 bases lining up with TRBD2. Per the germline V gene, CDR1 is LNHDA and CDR2 is SQIVND (reference sequence). V was clipped by 7 bases and J by 1 base; unmatched bases: 10. This CDR3 has 16 amino acids. CDR3: CASMSQIAGAQETQYF. The DNA of the CDR3 is TGTGCCAGTATGTCCCAAATAGCGGGAGCCCAAGAGACCCAGTACTTC.

The J gene is TRBJ2-3, the V gene TRBV7-9, with D unclear. This CDR3 is built from 12 residues. Per germline, CDR1 SEHNR and CDR2 FQNEAQ (reference sequence). V was shortened by 5 bases and J by 5 bases, with 8 bases between the two germline ends. For the CDR3, the DNA is TGTGCCAGCAGCGCCCGGTTAGATACGCAGTATTTT. Translation gives CASSARLDTQYF.

V is TRBV6-2 or TRBV6-3 and J is TRBJ1-4; no reliable D call. CDR1 and CDR2 from the germline V gene are MNHEY and SVGEGT. Trimming removed 4 bases at V and 0 bases at J, with 9 bases between. This CDR3 has 15 amino acids. The CDR3 loop reads CASSSAGATNEKLFF. The CDR3 bases are TGTGCCAGCAGTTCTGCCGGGGCAACTAATGAAAAACTGTTTTTT.

J is TRBJ2-2 and V is TRBV24-1; the D gene is possibly TRBD1 (5 bases). CDR3 length: 16 amino acids. V lost 2 bases, J lost 0 bases, and 9 bases lay in between. Germline V gene sequence: CDR1 KGHDR, CDR2 SFDVKD. CDR3 protein: CATSDWGRANTGELFF. Written as DNA, the CDR3 is TGTGCCACCAGTGATTGGGGCAGGGCGAACACCGGGGAGCTGTTTTTT.

This clonotype was counted only a few times. The chain combines TRBV27 with TRBJ2-1; TRBD2 matches 7 bases. J was trimmed by 4 bases and V by 3 bases; bases with no gene match: 18. This CDR3 region has 19 residues. Germline CDR1 and CDR2: MNHEY and SMNVEV (reference sequence). CDR3 protein: CASSLGGPGGLGAYNEQFF. DNA for the CDR3: TGTGCCAGCAGTTTGGGGGGTCCGGGCGGACTAGGAGCGTACAATGAGCAGTTCTTC.

The chain has TRBV7-2 and TRBJ1-6, with D tentatively TRBD1 (6 bases). The V and J ends lost 5 bases and 7 bases respectively, with 12 bases between them. Germline values: CDR1 SGHTA, CDR2 FQGNSA. The CDR3 runs to 14 residues. In nucleotides, the CDR3 is TGTGCCAGCAGCCCCGGGCAGGGGAATTCACCCCTCCACTTT. This gives the protein CASSPGQGNSPLHF.

This chain uses TRBV5-6 with TRBJ1-1; D remains unclear. V dropped 1 base and J dropped 0 bases, with 4 bases sitting between them. The germline V gene has CDR1 SGHDT and CDR2 YYEEEE. CDR3 length equals 13 residues. CDR3 nucleotide sequence: TGTGCCAGCAGCTTGTTCTTGAACACTGAAGCTTTCTTT. Amino acids: CASSLFLNTEAFF.

The CDR3 DNA is TGTGCCATCAGTGAGACGCTAGCGGGAGGTACCCAAGAGACCCAGTACTTC. Translation: CAISETLAGGTQETQYF. The chain combines TRBV10-3 with TRBJ2-5; 11 bases match TRBD2. Germline loops: CDR1 ENHRY, CDR2 SYGVKD. The CDR3 sequence is 17 residues long. V trimming: 2 bases; J trimming: 1 base; junction bases outside the gene matches: 6.

The gene calls are TRBV7-2 and TRBJ1-2; 10 nucleotides align to TRBD1. Germline V CDR1 and CDR2: SGHTA, FQGNSA. The CDR3 extends over 15 amino acids. V gave up 1 base and J gave up 6 bases; unmatched junction bases: 5. CDR3 amino acids: CASSLVDGTGDGYTF. The CDR3 DNA reads TGTGCCAGCAGCTTAGTTGACGGGACAGGGGATGGCTACACCTTC.